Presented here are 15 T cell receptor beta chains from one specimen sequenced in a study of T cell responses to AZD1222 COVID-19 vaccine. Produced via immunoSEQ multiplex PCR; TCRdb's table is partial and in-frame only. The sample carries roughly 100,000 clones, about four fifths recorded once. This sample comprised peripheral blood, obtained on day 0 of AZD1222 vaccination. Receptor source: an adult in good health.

The CDR3 DNA reads as TGTGCCAGCAGTTTAATGGAAAACATTCAGTACTTC. This sequence encodes CASSLMENIQYF. The V gene is TRBV12-3 or TRBV12-4, the J gene TRBJ2-4; no clear D. CDR3 length equals 12 residues. Trimming cost V 2 bases and J 5 bases, with 4 bases left between them.

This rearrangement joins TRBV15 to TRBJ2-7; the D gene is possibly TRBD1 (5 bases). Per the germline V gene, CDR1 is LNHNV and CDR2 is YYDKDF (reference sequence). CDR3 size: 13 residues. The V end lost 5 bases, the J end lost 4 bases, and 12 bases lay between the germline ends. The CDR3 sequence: CATSAQGLYEQYF. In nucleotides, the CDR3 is TGTGCCACCAGCGCGCAGGGATTATACGAGCAGTACTTC.

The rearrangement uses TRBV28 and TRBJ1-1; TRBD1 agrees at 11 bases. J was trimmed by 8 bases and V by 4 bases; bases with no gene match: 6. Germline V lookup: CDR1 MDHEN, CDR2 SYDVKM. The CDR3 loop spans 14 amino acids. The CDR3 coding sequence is TGTGCCAGCAGTTCCGGACAGGGGGCGGACGAAGCTTTCTTT. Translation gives CASSSGQGADEAFF.

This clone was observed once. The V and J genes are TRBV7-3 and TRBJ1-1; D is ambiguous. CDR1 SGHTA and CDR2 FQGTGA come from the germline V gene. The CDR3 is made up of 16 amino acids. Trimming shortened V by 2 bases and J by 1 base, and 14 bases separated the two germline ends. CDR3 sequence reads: CASSLSGRLTNTEAFF. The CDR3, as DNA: TGTGCCAGCAGCTTATCAGGACGGCTTACGAACACTGAAGCTTTCTTT.

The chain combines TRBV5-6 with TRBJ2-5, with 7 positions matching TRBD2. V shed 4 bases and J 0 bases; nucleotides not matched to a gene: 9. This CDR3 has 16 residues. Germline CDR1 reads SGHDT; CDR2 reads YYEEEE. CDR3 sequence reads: CASSNPRGDHQETQYF. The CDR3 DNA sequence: TGTGCCAGCAGCAACCCTCGGGGGGACCACCAAGAGACCCAGTACTTC.

The CDR3 sequence is CASSRQGQQKNIQYF. The CDR3 coding sequence is TGTGCCAGTAGTCGCCAGGGACAGCAGAAAAACATTCAGTACTTC. J is TRBJ2-4 and V is TRBV19, with 7 positions matching TRBD1. V dropped 5 bases and J dropped 4; count of bases not matched to a gene: 8. The germline V gene has CDR1 LNHDA and CDR2 SQIVND (reference sequence). The CDR3 sequence is 15 residues long. Complete variable domain (other parts from reference TRBV19 and TRBJ2-4): DGGITQSPKYLFRKEGQNVTLSCEQNLNHDAMYWYRQDPGQGLRLIYYSQIVNDFQKGDIAEGYSVSREKKESFPLTVTSAQKNPTAFYLCASSRQGQQKNIQYFGAGTRLSVL.

The CDR3 nucleotides are TGTGCCAGCAGTTTTGGGGGGAGGTCGGGCTATGGCTACACCTTC. It translates to CASSFGGRSGYGYTF. V is TRBV5-4 and J is TRBJ1-2, with D possibly being TRBD1 (5 bases). CDR3 length equals 15 residues. Per the germline V gene, CDR1 is SGHNT and CDR2 is YYREEE (reference sequence). V lost 5 bases and J 4 bases, leaving 18 bases between the germline ends.

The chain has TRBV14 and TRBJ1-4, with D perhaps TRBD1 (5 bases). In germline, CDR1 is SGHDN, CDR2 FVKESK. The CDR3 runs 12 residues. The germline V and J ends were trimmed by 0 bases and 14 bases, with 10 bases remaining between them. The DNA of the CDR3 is TGTGCCAGCAGCCAAGAGGGACGGCGGCTGTTTTTT. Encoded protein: CASSQEGRRLFF. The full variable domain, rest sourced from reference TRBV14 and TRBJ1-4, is EAGVTQFPSHSVIEKGQTVTLRCDPISGHDNLYWYRRVMGKEIKFLLHFVKESKQDESGMPNNRFLAERTGGTYSTLKVQPAELEDSGVYFCASSQEGRRLFFGSGTQLSVL.

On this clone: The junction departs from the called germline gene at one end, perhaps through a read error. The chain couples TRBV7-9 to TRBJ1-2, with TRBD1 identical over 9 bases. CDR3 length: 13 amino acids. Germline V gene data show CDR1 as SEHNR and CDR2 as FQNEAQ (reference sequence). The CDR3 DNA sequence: TGTGCCAGCAGTCTTTGGGAACAGGGGGCAAAGCACTTC. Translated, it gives CASSLWEQGAKHF.

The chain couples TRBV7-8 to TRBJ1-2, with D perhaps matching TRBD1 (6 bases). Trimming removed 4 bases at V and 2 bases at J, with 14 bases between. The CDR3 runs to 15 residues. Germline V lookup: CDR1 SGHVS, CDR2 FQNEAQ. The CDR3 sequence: CASSWDNRGNYGYTF. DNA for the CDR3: TGTGCCAGCAGCTGGGACAATAGAGGGAACTATGGCTACACCTTC.

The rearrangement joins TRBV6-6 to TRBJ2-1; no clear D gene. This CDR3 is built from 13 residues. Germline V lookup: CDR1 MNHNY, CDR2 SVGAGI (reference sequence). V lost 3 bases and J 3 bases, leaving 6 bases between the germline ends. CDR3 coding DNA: TGTGCCAGCAGTTATCTGGGCTACAATGAGCAGTTCTTC. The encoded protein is CASSYLGYNEQFF.

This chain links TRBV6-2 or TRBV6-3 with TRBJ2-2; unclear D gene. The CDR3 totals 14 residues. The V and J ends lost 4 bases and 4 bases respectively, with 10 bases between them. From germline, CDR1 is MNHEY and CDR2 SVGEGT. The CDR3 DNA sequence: TGTGCCAGCAGTTTCCGTAGATTCACCGGGGAGCTGTTTTTT. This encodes CASSFRRFTGELFF.

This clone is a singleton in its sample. CDR3 residues: CASSVGTSGDTQYF. Written as DNA, the CDR3 is TGTGCCAGCAGTGTCGGGACTAGCGGAGATACGCAGTATTTT. The chain is built from TRBV2 and TRBJ2-3; 11 bases agree with TRBD2. This CDR3 is built from 14 residues. CDR1 is SNHLY, CDR2 FYNNEI, per germline. J was trimmed by 5 bases and V by 4 bases; bases with no gene match: 2.

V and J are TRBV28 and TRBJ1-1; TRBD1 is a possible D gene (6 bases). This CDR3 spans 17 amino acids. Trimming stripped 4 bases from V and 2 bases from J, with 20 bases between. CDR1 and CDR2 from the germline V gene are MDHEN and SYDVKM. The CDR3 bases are TGTGCCAGCAGTTCCCCCGGGACAACCAGCGATAACACTGAAGCTTTCTTT. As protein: CASSSPGTTSDNTEAFF.

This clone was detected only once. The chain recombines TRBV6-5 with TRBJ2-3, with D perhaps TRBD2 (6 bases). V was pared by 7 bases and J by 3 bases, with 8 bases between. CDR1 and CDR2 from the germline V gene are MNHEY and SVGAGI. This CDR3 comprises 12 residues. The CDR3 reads CASNSGTDTQYF. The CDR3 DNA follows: TGTGCCAGCAACAGCGGGACAGATACGCAGTATTTT.